The present T cell receptor beta chain was sequenced within a study of T cell repertoires and HLA-DP antigens. Sample label: CD137+ CD4 T cells sorted after culture with HeLa expressing allogeneic HLA-DP. Retrovirally transduced HeLa cells with HLA-DPA1/DPB1, HLA-DM, invariant chain and CD80 served as stimulators. HeLa cells expressing allogeneic DPB1 restimulated the approximately 15-day-expanded CD4+ cells for 20 to 30 h. Generated by immunoSEQ multiplex PCR, the TCRdb table keeps only in-frame clones and is missing some. The sample lists around 820 clones; approximately 50% were seen once. Material for sequencing was alloreactive CD137+ CD4+ T cells from cultured PBMCs. Subset: CD137+ CD4+ cells sorted after 24 h restimulation with the allogeneic HLA-DP-expressing HeLa cells. The receptors were sampled from a man between 60 and 75 years old in good health and CMV-seronegative.

This clone was detected only a few times. The chain is built from TRBV6-6 and TRBJ2-7; D is uncertain. CDR1 is MNHNY and CDR2 is SVGAGI in the germline V gene (reference sequence). The CDR3 sequence is 12 residues long. The CDR3 is CVVVGRSYEQYF. In DNA form, the CDR3 reads TGTGTTGTGGTTGGGCGATCCTACGAGCAGTACTTC.